The 23 T cell receptor beta chains below were found in one sample sequenced in a study of blood T cell repertoires in COVID-19. Profiled with immunoSEQ multiplex PCR; TCRdb holds only in-frame clones, not every one. The sample carries about 130,000 clones, under 85% recorded once. Input material: PBMCs or T cells enriched from blood (not recorded which). These TCRs come from a man aged 25 to 40 who had recovered from COVID-19.

CDR3 protein: CASSPPGPGMSNQPQHF. The CDR3, as DNA: TGTGCCAGCAGCCCTCCTGGGCCAGGGATGAGCAATCAGCCCCAGCATTTT. The rearrangement joins TRBV3-1 (or the pseudogene TRBV3-2) to TRBJ1-5, with D possibly TRBD1 on 5 matching bases. Germline V CDR1 and CDR2: LGHDT, YNNKEL (reference sequence). The CDR3 loop spans 17 amino acids. The ends were cut back, 4 bases at V and 1 base at J, with 17 bases in the middle.

V gene TRBV24-1 combines with J gene TRBJ2-1; TRBD1 matches 7 bases. CDR3 size: 14 residues. In germline, CDR1 is KGHDR, CDR2 SFDVKD. Losses at the gene ends were 3 bases for V and 6 bases for J; bases not matched to a gene: 4. Here the CDR3 DNA reads TGTGCCACCAGTGATCCGGACAGGTCCAATGAGCAGTTCTTC. The encoded protein is CATSDPDRSNEQFF.

The chain couples TRBV4-1 to TRBJ2-2; no firm D call. CDR1 and CDR2 from the germline V gene are MGHRA and YSYEKL. The length of the CDR3 is 15 residues. The V end lost 7 bases, the J end lost 3 bases, and 15 bases lay between the germline ends. The CDR3 bases are TGCGCCAGCACTCGACGCGGCGGCGACACCGGGGAGCTGTTTTTT. This sequence encodes CASTRRGGDTGELFF.

The chain uses TRBV5-4 and TRBJ1-2; D is possibly TRBD1 (6 bases). This CDR3 region has 12 residues. V was pared by 2 bases and J by 8 bases, with 10 bases between. In germline, CDR1 is SGHNT, CDR2 YYREEE (reference sequence). The CDR3 region has the DNA TGTGCCAGCAGCTTCTACAGGGAAGGCTACACCTTC. Translating it yields CASSFYREGYTF. Full variable domain (missing parts from reference TRBV5-4 and TRBJ1-2): ETGVTQSPTHLIKTRGQQVTLRCSSQSGHNTVSWYQQALGQGPQFIFQYYREEENGRGNFPPRFSGLQFPNYSSELNVNALELDDSALYLCASSFYREGYTFGSGTRLTVV.

The genes are TRBV5-4 and TRBJ1-6, with D perhaps matching TRBD1 (5 bases). Looked up from germline, CDR1 is SGHNT and CDR2 is YYREEE (reference sequence). The V and J ends lost 5 bases and 0 bases respectively, with 12 bases between them. The CDR3 has 16 residues. The CDR3 DNA reads TGTGCCAGCAGACGGGGGGAAAGCTCCTATAATTCACCCCTCCACTTT. Encoded protein: CASRRGESSYNSPLHF. Looking up the rest from reference TRBV5-4 and TRBJ1-6 gives the full variable domain: ETGVTQSPTHLIKTRGQQVTLRCSSQSGHNTVSWYQQALGQGPQFIFQYYREEENGRGNFPPRFSGLQFPNYSSELNVNALELDDSALYLCASRRGESSYNSPLHFGNGTRLTVT.

The chain has TRBV7-9 and TRBJ1-1; D uncertain. This CDR3 spans 17 amino acids. V dropped 4 bases and J dropped 1 base, with 19 bases sitting between them. CDR1 is SEHNR, CDR2 FQNEAQ, per germline (reference sequence). For the CDR3, the DNA is TGTGCCAGCAGCTCCCGAGTGGGTGGAGTATGGAACACTGAAGCTTTCTTT. Translated, it gives CASSSRVGGVWNTEAFF.

The V gene is TRBV5-4, the J gene TRBJ1-4; 10 bases are shared with TRBD1. V lost 3 bases and J lost 5; bases outside the gene matches: 4. The CDR3 totals 15 residues. Germline assignment: CDR1 SGHNT and CDR2 YYREEE (reference sequence). The CDR3 DNA follows: TGTGCCAGCAGCTCGGGGACAGGGGTGAATGAAAAACTGTTTTTT. This gives the protein CASSSGTGVNEKLFF. The whole variable domain, filled in from reference TRBV5-4 and TRBJ1-4, reads ETGVTQSPTHLIKTRGQQVTLRCSSQSGHNTVSWYQQALGQGPQFIFQYYREEENGRGNFPPRFSGLQFPNYSSELNVNALELDDSALYLCASSSGTGVNEKLFFGSGTQLSVL.

The V gene is TRBV10-3, the J gene TRBJ2-1, with D possibly matching TRBD2 (6 bases). Trimming left V 6 bases short and J 6 bases short, with 24 bases between. The length of the CDR3 is 17 residues. Germline V gene data show CDR1 as ENHRY and CDR2 as SYGVKD. The CDR3 region is CAISEGPSVGDRNEQFF. The CDR3 DNA reads as TGTGCCATCAGCGAAGGGCCTAGCGTGGGTGATCGCAATGAGCAGTTCTTC.

V gene TRBV5-6 combines with J gene TRBJ2-1, with 13 bases fitting TRBD2. Per germline, CDR1 SGHDT and CDR2 YYEEEE. The CDR3 sequence is 17 residues long. V was pared by 4 bases and J by 9 bases, with 13 bases of the junction left unmatched. The CDR3 DNA follows: TGTGCCAGCAGCCGGCCCCTACTAGCGGGAGGGCCCGGTGAGCAGTTCTTC. Its protein is CASSRPLLAGGPGEQFF.

The CDR3 reads CASSVGQGLNYGYTF. CDR3 nucleotide sequence: TGTGCCAGCAGCGTAGGACAGGGCCTTAACTATGGCTACACCTTC. V usage is TRBV9 and J usage is TRBJ1-2; 7 positions match TRBD1. Germline V CDR1 and CDR2: SGDLS, YYNGEE. V gave up 0 bases and J gave up 1 base; unmatched junction bases: 3. The CDR3 loop spans 15 amino acids.

The chain combines TRBV14 with TRBJ1-2; TRBD1 might be the D (6 bases). Between the trimmed V and J ends, which lost 2 bases and 5 bases, there was a span of 9 bases. Germline V gives CDR1 SGHDN, CDR2 FVKESK. The length of the CDR3 is 13 residues. Here the CDR3 reads CASSQNRDYGYTF. In DNA, the CDR3 is TGTGCCAGCAGCCAAAACAGGGATTATGGCTACACCTTC.

The genes are TRBV12-3 or TRBV12-4 and TRBJ1-2; maybe TRBD1 (5 bases). V was pared by 7 bases and J by 6 bases, with 15 bases between. This CDR3 comprises 13 residues. DNA of the CDR3: TGTGCCAGCACCCCCGGGGGGATGGATGGCTACACCTTC. It translates to CASTPGGMDGYTF.

The chain combines TRBV13 with TRBJ2-2, with 8 bases identical to TRBD1. V was clipped by 2 bases and J by 6 bases; unmatched bases: 5. CDR3 length equals 15 residues. CDR1 and CDR2 from the germline V gene are PRHDT and FYEKMQ (reference sequence). CDR3 nucleotides: TGTGCCAGCAGCTTACAGGGGGCTGCGTCCGGGGAGCTGTTTTTT. It is translated as CASSLQGAASGELFF.

The chain couples TRBV29-1 to TRBJ1-1; 7 bases align to TRBD1. The V gene's germline CDR1 is SQVTM and CDR2 ANQGSEA. The CDR3 runs to 14 residues. After removal of 6 bases from V and 3 bases from J, the junction contained 10 bases not matched to a gene. This CDR3 reads CSVGIGTVYTEAFF. DNA of the CDR3: TGCAGCGTCGGGATAGGGACAGTCTACACTGAAGCTTTCTTT. The full variable domain, in which reference TRBV29-1 and TRBJ1-1 provide the parts outside the CDR3, is SAVISQKPSRDICQRGTSLTIQCQVDSQVTMMFWYRQQPGQSLTLIATANQGSEATYESGFVIDKFPISRPNLTFSTLTVSNMSPEDSSIYLCSVGIGTVYTEAFFGQGTRLTVV.

This chain links TRBV2 with TRBJ2-3; 7 nucleotides agree with TRBD1. V dropped 6 bases and J dropped 5; count of bases not matched to a gene: 5. The CDR3 covers 13 residues. From germline, CDR1 is SNHLY and CDR2 FYNNEI. CDR3 loop: CASSGDSGDTQYF. Here the CDR3 DNA reads TGTGCCAGCAGCGGGGACAGTGGAGATACGCAGTATTTT.

A remark on this clone: One end of the junction varies from germline; a read error may be responsible. This chain joins TRBV6-5 and TRBJ2-1, with D possibly matching TRBD2 (6 bases). The CDR3 runs 14 residues. Germline-derived CDR1 and CDR2 are MNHEY and SVGAGI. CDR3 sequence: CASSDSRLVNEQFF. CDR3 nucleotide sequence: TGTGCCAGCAGTGACTCTCGACTAGTCAATGAGCAGTTCTTC.

V is TRBV18 and J is TRBJ2-7, with D perhaps matching TRBD1 (6 bases). The CDR3 extends over 14 amino acids. V lost 3 bases to trimming and J lost 3 bases, with 12 bases between them. Germline CDR1 reads KGHSH; CDR2 reads LQKENI. The CDR3 sequence is CASSPGGQNYEQYF. CDR3 DNA sequence: TGTGCCAGCTCACCTGGGGGACAAAACTACGAGCAGTACTTC.

The chain carries TRBV24-1 and TRBJ2-2; no clear D gene. The V end lost 6 bases, the J end lost 0 bases, and 7 bases lay between the germline ends. The CDR3 spans 14 residues. In germline, CDR1 is KGHDR, CDR2 SFDVKD. CDR3 sequence: CATSPRANTGELFF. CDR3 sequence (DNA): TGTGCCACCAGTCCCCGGGCGAACACCGGGGAGCTGTTTTTT.

V and J are TRBV10-1 and TRBJ1-3; D not certain. The CDR3 runs 14 residues. Germline CDR1 is WNHNN and CDR2 is SYGVQD (reference sequence). Between the trimmed V and J ends, which lost 3 bases and 4 bases, there was a span of 10 bases. CDR3 DNA sequence: TGCGCCAGCAGTGATCTTCAACGGGGAAACACCATATATTTT. It translates to CASSDLQRGNTIYF.

The chain joins TRBV5-5 to TRBJ1-2; TRBD1 aligns across 9 bases. The CDR3 has 14 amino acids. V lost 4 bases and J lost 9; bases outside the gene matches: 10. Per the germline V gene, CDR1 is SGHKS and CDR2 is YYEKEE (reference sequence). The CDR3 loop reads CASSGLDRGGSYTF. CDR3 bases: TGTGCCAGCAGCGGTCTGGACAGGGGAGGGAGCTACACCTTC.

The chain is built from TRBV7-7 and TRBJ2-5; D possibly corresponds to TRBD2 (5 bases). V lost 2 bases, J lost 2 bases, and 15 bases lay in between. The CDR3 sequence is 16 residues long. Germline V gene sequence: CDR1 SSHAT, CDR2 FNYEAQ (reference sequence). CDR3 bases: TGTGCCAGCAGCTTACTGGGCTACCCGGGGCAAGAGACCCAGTACTTC. As protein: CASSLLGYPGQETQYF.

This chain uses TRBV19 with TRBJ2-3, with 14 bases aligning to TRBD2. This CDR3 spans 17 amino acids. The germline V gene encodes CDR1 LNHDA and CDR2 SQIVND (reference sequence). Germline trimming cut 7 bases from V and 7 bases from J; bases unmatched to any gene: 13. CDR3 protein: CASTSRTSGGLVNTQYF. The DNA of the CDR3 is TGTGCCAGTACCTCCCGGACTAGCGGGGGGTTAGTAAATACGCAGTATTTT.

The chain is built from TRBV6-5 and TRBJ1-5; D might be TRBD1 (5 bases). This CDR3 comprises 15 residues. V lost 4 bases and J lost 4, with 14 bases in between. Germline V gives CDR1 MNHEY, CDR2 SVGAGI. As DNA, the CDR3 is TGTGCCAGCAGTTGGGAAACTGGGGGGAATCAGCCCCAGCATTTT. Amino acids: CASSWETGGNQPQHF.